One and the same sample provided the 17 T cell receptor beta chains below, sequenced in a study of blood T cell repertoires in COVID-19 (dated by TCRdb to about 2020). Library creation used the immunoSEQ multiplex PCR assay. As stored in TCRdb, this immuneACCESS dataset retains in-frame rearrangements with V and J assigned. A fraction of the clones does not appear; measured against another copy, unresolved V genes explain less than half of the discrepancy, and the remainder lacks a known reason. The sample profile shows 490,000 or so clones; roughly nine tenths of them were found once. Approximately 8% of the sample goes to the ten largest clones. Sequences were obtained from PBMCs or T cells enriched from blood (not recorded which). These receptors originate from a woman aged 55-69 years who had recovered from COVID-19.

This chain links TRBV9 with TRBJ1-2, with 8 positions matching TRBD1. V dropped 3 bases and J dropped 3; count of bases not matched to a gene: 4. The CDR3 covers 14 residues. Germline V lookup: CDR1 SGDLS, CDR2 YYNGEE. Here the CDR3 reads CASSAGQGDYGYTF. The CDR3 nucleotides read TGTGCCAGCAGCGCAGGACAGGGTGACTATGGCTACACCTTC.

The gene calls are TRBV10-3 and TRBJ2-7; D is ambiguous. This CDR3 is 12 amino acids long. Germline-derived CDR1 and CDR2 are ENHRY and SYGVKD. Trimming removed 5 bases at V and 7 bases at J, with 12 bases between. CDR3 coding DNA: TGTGCCATCAGTCCGACACCTTATGAGCAGTACGTC. Translated: CAISPTPYEQYV.

Only one count was recorded for this clone. The chain couples TRBV19 to TRBJ1-2; 7 bases fit TRBD1. The CDR3 has 14 amino acids. CDR1 is LNHDA, CDR2 SQIVND, per germline (reference sequence). Germline trimming cut 5 bases from V and 3 bases from J; bases unmatched to any gene: 6. CDR3 region: CASSSRQGDYGYTF. The CDR3 DNA follows: TGTGCCAGTAGTTCCCGGCAGGGGGACTATGGCTACACCTTC. The full variable domain, its missing parts supplied by reference TRBV19 and TRBJ1-2, is DGGITQSPKYLFRKEGQNVTLSCEQNLNHDAMYWYRQDPGQGLRLIYYSQIVNDFQKGDIAEGYSVSREKKESFPLTVTSAQKNPTAFYLCASSSRQGDYGYTFGSGTRLTVV.

This clone was detected a few times. The rearrangement uses TRBV12-5 and TRBJ2-7; the match to TRBD1 covers 7 bases. Trimming at V came to 6 bases and at J to 5 bases, leaving 16 bases not matched to a gene. From germline, CDR1 is LGHNT and CDR2 FRNRAP. The CDR3 is made up of 16 amino acids. This CDR3 reads CASGSTGKGQVDEQYF. The CDR3 DNA sequence: TGTGCTAGTGGCTCGACAGGGAAAGGTCAAGTTGACGAGCAGTACTTC.

As concerns this clone: At one end, the junction sequence differs from germline, possibly due to a read error. V gene TRBV6-1 combines with J gene TRBJ1-1; D gene uncertain. The CDR3 is 12 residues long. From germline, CDR1 is MNHNS and CDR2 SASEGT. This chain's CDR3 is CASCEPRTEAFF. The CDR3 DNA reads as TGTGCCAGCTGTGAACCCCGCACTGAAGCTTTCTTT.

The chain carries TRBV11-2 and TRBJ1-1; 7 bases agree with TRBD1. CDR1 and CDR2 from the germline V gene are SGHAT and FQNNGV. Trimming took 5 bases from V and 3 from J; bases not matched to a gene: 12. This CDR3 is 16 amino acids long. The CDR3 DNA reads TGTGCCAGCAGCCCACGGACAGGAAGAATGGACACTGAAGCTTTCTTT. Translation gives CASSPRTGRMDTEAFF.

This chain uses TRBV30 with TRBJ2-7; 8 bases match TRBD1. Looked up from germline, CDR1 is GTSNPN and CDR2 is SVGIG (reference sequence). The V and J ends lost 5 bases and 0 bases, in that order; junction bases with no gene match: 3. The CDR3 has 13 residues. In nucleotides, the CDR3 is TGTGCCTGGGGACAGGGCCTCTCCTACGAGCAGTACTTC. Protein product: CAWGQGLSYEQYF.

The rearrangement joins TRBV6-1 to TRBJ2-7; 7 bases match TRBD2. J was trimmed by 3 bases and V by 1 base; bases with no gene match: 6. Per the germline V gene, CDR1 is MNHNS and CDR2 is SASEGT. The CDR3 extends over 15 amino acids. CDR3 sequence reads: CASSEGEGTFYEQYV. The CDR3, as DNA: TGTGCCAGCAGTGAAGGGGAGGGTACCTTCTACGAGCAGTACGTC.

The rearrangement links TRBV4-1 to TRBJ2-4, with a weak D call TRBD1 (6 bases). Trimming left V 3 bases short and J 0 bases short, with 12 bases between. The CDR3 totals 16 residues. Germline lookup yields CDR1 MGHRA and CDR2 YSYEKL. CDR3 sequence: CASSHLGQLAKNIQYF. The CDR3 nucleotides are TGCGCCAGCAGCCACTTGGGACAACTAGCCAAAAACATTCAGTACTTC.

This clone was seen a few times. The J gene is TRBJ2-3, the V gene TRBV9; 13 nucleotides line up with TRBD2. The germline V gene has CDR1 SGDLS and CDR2 YYNGEE. The trim removed 0 bases at V and 5 bases at J, leaving 6 bases unmatched. CDR3 length: 17 amino acids. DNA for the CDR3: TGTGCCAGCAGCGTAGACTTGGGACTAGCGGGGAAAGATACGCAGTATTTT. Its translation: CASSVDLGLAGKDTQYF. Variable domain in full (rest from reference TRBV9 and TRBJ2-3): DSGVTQTPKHLITATGQRVTLRCSPRSGDLSVYWYQQSLDQGLQFLIQYYNGEERAKGNILERFSAQQFPDLHSELNLSSLELGDSALYFCASSVDLGLAGKDTQYFGPGTRLTVL.

This clone was seen only once. The genes are TRBV2 and TRBJ1-6; tentative D call: TRBD1 (6 bases). Germline lookup yields CDR1 SNHLY and CDR2 FYNNEI. This CDR3 contains 14 residues. V was shortened by 10 bases and J by 6 bases, with 16 bases between the two germline ends. CDR3 coding DNA: TGTGCCACCGGACGACAGGCGTCTAATTCACCCCTCCACTTT. This gives the protein CATGRQASNSPLHF.

The V gene is TRBV13, the J gene TRBJ2-1, with 10 bases lining up with TRBD2. The V gene's germline CDR1 is PRHDT and CDR2 FYEKMQ (reference sequence). Trimming took 7 bases from V and 3 from J; bases not matched to a gene: 0. The CDR3 spans 13 residues. CDR3 amino acids: CASKRGGYNEQFF. Here the CDR3 DNA reads TGTGCCAGCAAGCGGGGGGGCTACAATGAGCAGTTCTTC.

This chain connects TRBV9 to TRBJ1-3; weak D call: TRBD1 (6 bases). This CDR3 has 16 residues. V lost 4 bases and J lost 3, with 17 bases in between. Germline CDR1 reads SGDLS; CDR2 reads YYNGEE. The CDR3 loop reads CASSPGGGGDGNTIYF. Written as DNA, the CDR3 is TGTGCCAGCAGCCCGGGAGGGGGGGGCGATGGAAACACCATATATTTT.

The chain links TRBV27 to TRBJ2-7; a weak D match, TRBD2 (5 bases). The CDR3 consists of 13 residues. The V end lost 6 bases, the J end lost 2 bases, and 11 bases lay between the germline ends. Germline V gene lookup returns CDR1 MNHEY and CDR2 SMNVEV (reference sequence). CDR3 sequence: CASRPRAAYEQYV. CDR3 sequence (DNA): TGTGCCAGCAGGCCGCGGGCAGCCTACGAGCAGTACGTC.

The chain combines TRBV7-2 with TRBJ1-5; 9 positions agree with TRBD1. The length of the CDR3 is 15 residues. From germline, CDR1 is SGHTA and CDR2 FQGNSA. Unmatched junction bases numbered 4, after V lost 1 base and J lost 6 bases. The CDR3 region is CASSLGTGVRQPQHF. Written as DNA, the CDR3 is TGTGCCAGCAGCTTAGGGACAGGGGTTCGTCAGCCCCAGCATTTT.

The chain combines TRBV2 with TRBJ2-1, with D possibly being TRBD1 (6 bases). Germline V lookup: CDR1 SNHLY, CDR2 FYNNEI. The CDR3 spans 14 residues. V gave up 5 bases and J gave up 7 bases, with 15 bases separating them. For the CDR3, the DNA is TGTGCCAGCAGTATACAGGGTCTACGGAATGAGCAGTTCTTC. Translating gives CASSIQGLRNEQFF.

The chain uses TRBV10-2 and TRBJ2-1; D might be TRBD2 (7 bases). Germline V gives CDR1 WSHSY, CDR2 SAAADI. V lost 4 bases to trimming and J lost 5 bases, with 12 bases between them. CDR3 size: 14 residues. CDR3 loop: CASSVGGGDNEQFF. The CDR3 nucleotides are TGCGCCAGCAGTGTAGGAGGGGGGGACAATGAGCAGTTCTTC.